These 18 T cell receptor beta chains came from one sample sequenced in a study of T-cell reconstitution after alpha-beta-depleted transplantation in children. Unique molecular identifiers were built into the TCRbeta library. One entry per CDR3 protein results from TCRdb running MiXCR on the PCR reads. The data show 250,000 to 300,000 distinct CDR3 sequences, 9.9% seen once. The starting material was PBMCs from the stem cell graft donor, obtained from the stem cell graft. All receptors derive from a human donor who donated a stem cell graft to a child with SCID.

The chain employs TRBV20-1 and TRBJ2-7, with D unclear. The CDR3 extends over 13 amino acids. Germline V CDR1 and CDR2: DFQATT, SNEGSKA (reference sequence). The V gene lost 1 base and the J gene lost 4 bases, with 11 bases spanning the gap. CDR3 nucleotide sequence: TGCAGTGCTAGAGTAGGGTATACTTACGAGCAGTACTTC. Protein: CSARVGYTYEQYF.

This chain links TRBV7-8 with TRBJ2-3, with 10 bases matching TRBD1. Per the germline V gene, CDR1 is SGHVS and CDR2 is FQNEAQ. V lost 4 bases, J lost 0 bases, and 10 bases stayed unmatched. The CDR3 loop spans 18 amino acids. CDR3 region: CASSYPLWGQGSTDTQYF. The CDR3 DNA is TGTGCCAGCAGCTACCCTCTCTGGGGACAGGGGAGCACAGATACGCAGTATTTT.

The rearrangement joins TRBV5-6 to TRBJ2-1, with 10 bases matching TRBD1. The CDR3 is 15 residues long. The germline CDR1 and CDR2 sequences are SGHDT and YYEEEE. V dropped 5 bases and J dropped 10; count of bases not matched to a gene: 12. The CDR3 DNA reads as TGTGCCAGCAGATCCAAGGGACAGGGGTTCGGCGAGCAGTTCTTC. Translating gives CASRSKGQGFGEQFF.

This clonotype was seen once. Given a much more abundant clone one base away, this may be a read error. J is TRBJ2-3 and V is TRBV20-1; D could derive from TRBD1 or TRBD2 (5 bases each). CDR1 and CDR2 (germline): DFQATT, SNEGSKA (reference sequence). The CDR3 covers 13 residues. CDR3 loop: CCAPGPRTDTQYF. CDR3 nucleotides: TGCTGTGCTCCGGGACCGCGCACAGATACGCAGTATTTT.

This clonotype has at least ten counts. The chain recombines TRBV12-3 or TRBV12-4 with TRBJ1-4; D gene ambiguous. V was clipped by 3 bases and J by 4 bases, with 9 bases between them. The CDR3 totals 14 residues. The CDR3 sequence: CASSLSANNEKLFF. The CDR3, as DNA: TGTGCCAGCAGTTTGTCGGCAAATAATGAAAAACTGTTTTTT.

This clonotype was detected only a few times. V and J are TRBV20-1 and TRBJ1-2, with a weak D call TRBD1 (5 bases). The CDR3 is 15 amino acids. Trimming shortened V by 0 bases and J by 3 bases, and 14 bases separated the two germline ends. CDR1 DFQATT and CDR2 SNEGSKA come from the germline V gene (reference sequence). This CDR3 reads CSARDLLGEDYGYTF. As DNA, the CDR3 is TGCAGTGCTAGAGATCTCTTAGGGGAGGACTATGGCTACACCTTC.

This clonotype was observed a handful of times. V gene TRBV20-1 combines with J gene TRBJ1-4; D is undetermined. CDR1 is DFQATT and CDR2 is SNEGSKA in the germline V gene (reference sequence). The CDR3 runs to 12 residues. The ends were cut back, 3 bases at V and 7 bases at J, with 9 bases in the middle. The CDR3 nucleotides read TGCAGTGCTAGTATGCTGGGTGAAAAACTGTTTTTT. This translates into CSASMLGEKLFF.

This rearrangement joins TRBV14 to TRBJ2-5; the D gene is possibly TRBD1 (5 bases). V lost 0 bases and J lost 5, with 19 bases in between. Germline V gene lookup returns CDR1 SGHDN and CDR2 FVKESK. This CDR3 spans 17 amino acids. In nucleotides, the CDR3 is TGTGCCAGCAGCCAAGATGCCAGGGCCAATGGATGGGAGACCCAGTACTTC. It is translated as CASSQDARANGWETQYF.

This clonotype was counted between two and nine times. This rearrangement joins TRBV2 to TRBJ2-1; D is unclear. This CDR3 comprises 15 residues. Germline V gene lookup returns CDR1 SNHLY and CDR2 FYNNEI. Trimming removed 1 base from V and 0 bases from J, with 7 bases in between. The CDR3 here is CASSEGDNSYNEQFF. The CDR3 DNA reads TGTGCCAGCAGTGAAGGCGATAACTCCTACAATGAGCAGTTCTTC.

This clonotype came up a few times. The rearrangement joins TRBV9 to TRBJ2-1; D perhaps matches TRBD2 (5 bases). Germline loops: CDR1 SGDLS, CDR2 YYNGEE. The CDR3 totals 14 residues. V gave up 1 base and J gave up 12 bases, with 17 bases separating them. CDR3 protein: CASSVSYLASGQFF. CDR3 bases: TGTGCCAGCAGCGTATCTTACCTAGCCTCCGGGCAGTTCTTC.

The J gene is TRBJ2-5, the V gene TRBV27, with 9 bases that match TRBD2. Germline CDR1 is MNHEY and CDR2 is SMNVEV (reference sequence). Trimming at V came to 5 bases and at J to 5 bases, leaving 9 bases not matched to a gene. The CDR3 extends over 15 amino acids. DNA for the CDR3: TGTGCCAGCAGTGCACCGGGACTAGCCCGGGAGACCCAGTACTTC. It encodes CASSAPGLARETQYF.

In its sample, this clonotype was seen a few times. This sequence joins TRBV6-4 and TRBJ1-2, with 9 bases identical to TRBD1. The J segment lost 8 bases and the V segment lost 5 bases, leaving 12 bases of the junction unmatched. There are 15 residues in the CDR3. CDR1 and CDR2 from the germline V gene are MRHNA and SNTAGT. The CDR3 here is CASSPGQGSLSGYTF. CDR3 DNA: TGTGCCAGCAGTCCGGGACAGGGTAGTTTGAGCGGCTACACCTTC.

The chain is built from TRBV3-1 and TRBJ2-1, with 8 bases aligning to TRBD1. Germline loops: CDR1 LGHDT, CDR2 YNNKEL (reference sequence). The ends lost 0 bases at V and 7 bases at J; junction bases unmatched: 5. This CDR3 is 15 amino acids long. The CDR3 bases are TGTGCCAGCAGCCAAGACAGGGGGCTCGGGAATGAGCAGTTCTTC. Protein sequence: CASSQDRGLGNEQFF.

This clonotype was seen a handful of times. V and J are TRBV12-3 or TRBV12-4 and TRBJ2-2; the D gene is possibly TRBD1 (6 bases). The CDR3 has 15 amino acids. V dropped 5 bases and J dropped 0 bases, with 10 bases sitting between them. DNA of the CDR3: TGTGCCAGCAGTCCGGACAGCGCGAACACCGGGGAGCTGTTTTTT. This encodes CASSPDSANTGELFF.

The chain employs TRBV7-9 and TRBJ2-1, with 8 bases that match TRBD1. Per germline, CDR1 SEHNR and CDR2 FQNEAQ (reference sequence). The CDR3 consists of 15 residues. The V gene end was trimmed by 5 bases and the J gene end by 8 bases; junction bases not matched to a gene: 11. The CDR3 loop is CASSLDRAGWDEQFF. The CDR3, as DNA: TGTGCCAGCAGCCTGGACAGGGCTGGTTGGGATGAGCAGTTCTTC.

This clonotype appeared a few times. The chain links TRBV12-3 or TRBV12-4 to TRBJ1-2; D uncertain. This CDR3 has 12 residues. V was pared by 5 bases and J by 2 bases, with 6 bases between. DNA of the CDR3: TGTGCCAGCAGTCCTAGGAACTATGGCTACACCTTC. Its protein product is CASSPRNYGYTF.

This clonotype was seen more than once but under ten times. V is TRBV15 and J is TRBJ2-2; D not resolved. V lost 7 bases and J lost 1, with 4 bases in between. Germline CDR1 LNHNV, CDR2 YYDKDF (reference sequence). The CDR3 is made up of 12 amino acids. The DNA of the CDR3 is TGTGCCACCATGGGGAACACCGGGGAGCTGTTTTTT. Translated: CATMGNTGELFF.

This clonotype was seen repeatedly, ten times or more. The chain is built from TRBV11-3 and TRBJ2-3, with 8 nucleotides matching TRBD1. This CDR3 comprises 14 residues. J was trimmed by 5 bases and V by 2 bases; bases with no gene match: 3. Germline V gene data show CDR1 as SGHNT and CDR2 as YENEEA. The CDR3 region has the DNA TGTGCCAGCAGCTTACAGGGGGCAGGAGATACGCAGTATTTT. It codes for CASSLQGAGDTQYF.